This T cell receptor beta chain was captured by sequencing in a study of cytomegalovirus exposure and HLA in healthy donors. The primer mix had 60 Vbeta and 13 Jbeta primers. Repertoires were generated with immunoSEQ multiplex PCR, while TCRdb's copy carries only in-frame clones and drops some. The sample shows approximately 30,000 clones, about 65% of them seen only once. The length of the CDR3 is 14 residues. Trimming cost V 1 base and J 5 bases, with 9 bases left between them. Germline loops: CDR1 SGHRS, CDR2 YFSETQ. The V call is TRBV5-1, the J call TRBJ2-2; weak D call: TRBD2 (5 bases). Sequenced: PBMCs. The sequence was obtained from a man between 45 and 60 years old in good health and CMV-seropositive. The CDR3 is CASSLRGLTGELFF. The CDR3 DNA follows: TGCGCCAGCAGCTTGAGAGGGCTTACCGGGGAGCTGTTTTTT. Looking up the rest from reference TRBV5-1 and TRBJ2-2 gives the full variable domain: KAGVTQTPRYLIKTRGQQVTLSCSPISGHRSVSWYQQTPGQGLQFLFEYFSETQRNKGNFPGRFSGRQFSNSRSEMNVSTLELGDSALYLCASSLRGLTGELFFGEGSRLTVL.